This is a list of T cell receptor beta chains from one sample in a study of blood T cells in healthy people across ages. In TCRdb, the 5' RACE reads were re-called with MiXCR into one record per CDR3 protein. In the table there are some 710,000 distinct CDR3 sequences, about 47% of which are singletons. Sample: blood. The receptors derive from a man older than 75 in good health. Each CDR3 is given with its conserved first and last residue. Each record gives: D gene, J gene, V gene, CDR3 length, clone size, CDR3 protein, CDR3 DNA. D genes are given only for firm matches. For some rows the clone size is stated as once, few or many, or as a class when expanded; others skip it.

>TRBD1|TRBJ2-2|TRBV2|13|few
CASSQDRAGELFF
TGTGCCAGCAGTCAAGACAGGGCCGGGGAGCTGTTTTTT
>TRBD2|TRBJ2-5|TRBV10-3|15|-
CAISPLAGDGETQYF
TGTGCCATCAGTCCTTTAGCGGGAGATGGAGAGACCCAGTACTTC
>-|TRBJ2-3|TRBV29-1|14|-
CSVDGGFGTDTQYF
TGCAGCGTTGACGGGGGATTCGGCACAGATACGCAGTATTTT
>-|TRBJ2-5|TRBV29-1|14|few
CSVESCGGKETQYF
TGCAGCGTTGAATCGTGTGGGGGAAAAGAGACCCAGTACTTC
>TRBD1|TRBJ2-5|TRBV12-3/TRBV12-4|13|many
CASSYGTEETQYF
TGTGCCAGCAGTTATGGGACAGAAGAGACCCAGTACTTC
>TRBD2|TRBJ2-1|TRBV2|17|-
CASSDGLAGNQAGEQFF
TGTGCCAGCAGTGACGGACTAGCGGGGAACCAAGCGGGTGAGCAGTTCTTC
>-|TRBJ2-1|TRBV10-3|15|-
CAISEGSGSGGEQFF
TGTGCCATCAGTGAGGGTAGCGGATCCGGGGGTGAGCAGTTCTTC
>-|TRBJ1-1|TRBV7-2|11|-
CASTNLGGAFF
TGTGCCAGCACCAATCTGGGCGGAGCTTTCTTT
>TRBD1|TRBJ1-4|TRBV4-2|16|-
CASSQPGQGANEKLFF
TGTGCCAGCAGCCAACCAGGACAGGGGGCTAATGAAAAACTGTTTTTT
>-|TRBJ2-7|TRBV5-1|14|-
CASSALDSSAEQYF
TGCGCCAGTTCCGCGTTGGACTCGTCCGCCGAGCAGTACTTC
>-|TRBJ1-5|TRBV20-1|13|-
CSAIGSSNQPQHF
TGCAGTGCTATCGGAAGTAGCAATCAGCCCCAGCATTTT
>-|TRBJ1-1|TRBV7-2|13|-
CASSVRDKREAFF
TGTGCCAGCAGCGTAAGAGACAAAAGAGAAGCTTTCTTT
>-|TRBJ2-4|TRBV11-2|15|many
CASSLGYSPKNIQYF
TGTGCCAGCAGCTTAGGGTATTCCCCCAAAAACATTCAGTACTTC
>TRBD1|TRBJ1-6|TRBV19|15|-
CASTSLPGQNSPLHF
TGTGCCAGTACTTCCCTGCCGGGACAGAATTCACCCCTCCACTTT
>-|TRBJ1-1|TRBV2|11|-
CASRGRNEAFF
TGTGCCAGCAGGGGACGTAACGAAGCTTTCTTT
>TRBD2|TRBJ2-1|TRBV3-1|16|many
CASSQDMSGRTSEQFF
TGTGCCAGCAGCCAAGATATGAGCGGGAGAACATCTGAGCAGTTCTTC
>-|TRBJ1-1|TRBV3-1|15|-
CASGPETKFVTEAFF
TGTGCCAGCGGCCCAGAAACGAAATTTGTCACTGAAGCTTTCTTT
>-|TRBJ1-2|TRBV29-1|13|-
CSGGTGERGGYTF
TGCAGCGGTGGGACGGGAGAAAGGGGTGGCTACACCTTC
>-|TRBJ2-3|TRBV7-2|13|many
CASSLVVKDTQYF
TGTGCCAGCAGCTTAGTGGTGAAAGATACGCAGTATTTT
>-|TRBJ1-2|TRBV2|13|-
CASSEEGYYGYTF
TGTGCCAGCAGTGAAGAGGGTTACTATGGCTACACCTTC
>-|TRBJ2-6|TRBV5-1|18|-
CASSLARAGPSGANVLTF
TGCGCCAGCAGCTTGGCTCGAGCGGGTCCCTCTGGGGCCAACGTCCTGACTTTC
>TRBD2|TRBJ2-1|TRBV12-3/TRBV12-4|18|few
CASSLFEFGTSGYNEQFF
TGTGCCAGCAGTTTATTTGAGTTTGGGACTAGCGGATACAATGAGCAGTTCTTC
>-|TRBJ2-1|TRBV20-1|13|few
CSPTKNSYNEQFF
TGCAGCCCAACTAAGAACTCCTACAATGAGCAGTTCTTC
>-|TRBJ1-1|TRBV12-3/TRBV12-4|14|few
CASSLAKQNTEAFF
TGTGCCAGCAGTTTAGCCAAGCAGAACACTGAAGCTTTCTTT
>TRBD1|TRBJ2-3|TRBV3-1|14|many
CASSPDRGADTQYF
TGTGCCAGCAGCCCTGACAGGGGGGCAGATACGCAGTATTTT
>-|TRBJ2-3|TRBV27|14|-
CASSLQNVRDTQYF
TGTGCCAGCAGTTTACAGAACGTTAGGGATACGCAGTATTTT
>TRBD1|TRBJ1-5|TRBV20-1|14|few
CSARTGVSNQPQHF
TGCAGTGCTCGGACAGGGGTTAGCAATCAGCCCCAGCATTTT
>-|TRBJ2-5|TRBV5-5|16|few
CASSLGWARSEETQYF
TGTGCCAGCAGCTTGGGCTGGGCCCGCTCCGAAGAGACCCAGTACTTC
>-|TRBJ2-5|TRBV15|13|once
CATSREADETQYF
TGTGCCACCAGCAGGGAGGCGGATGAGACCCAGTACTTC
>-|TRBJ2-5|TRBV28|15|-
CASSFPGANQETQYF
TGTGCCAGCAGTTTTCCAGGGGCGAACCAAGAGACCCAGTACTTC
>-|TRBJ1-1|TRBV29-1|13|-
CSPIGGLDTEAFF
TGCAGCCCGATTGGGGGTTTGGACACTGAAGCTTTCTTT
>TRBD2|TRBJ2-7|TRBV12-3/TRBV12-4|15|few
CASSSLAGVVYEQYF
TGTGCCAGCAGTTCCCTAGCGGGGGTCGTCTACGAGCAGTACTTC
>TRBD1|TRBJ1-2|TRBV20-1|19|few
CSARRPRRSGTGSPLGYTF
TGCAGTGCTAGGAGGCCGCGTAGGTCCGGGACAGGGTCCCCCTTGGGCTACACCTTC
>TRBD1|TRBJ1-2|TRBV28|12|-
CASSPDRQPYTF
TGTGCCAGCAGTCCGGACAGGCAGCCGTACACCTTC
>-|TRBJ2-1|TRBV29-1|13|-
CSVDGAAYNEQFF
TGCAGCGTTGATGGGGCAGCCTACAATGAGCAGTTCTTC
>TRBD2|TRBJ2-7|TRBV12-3/TRBV12-4|17|-
CASSGRLAGFRSYEQYF
TGTGCCAGCAGTGGGCGACTAGCGGGATTTCGCTCCTACGAGCAGTACTTC
>-|TRBJ2-7|TRBV12-3/TRBV12-4|15|-
CASRPTGPGAYEQYF
TGTGCCAGCAGACCAACAGGGCCCGGGGCCTACGAGCAGTACTTC
>-|TRBJ2-5|TRBV6-6|14|-
CASRLQGSKETQYF
TGTGCCAGCCGCCTCCAGGGGTCGAAAGAGACCCAGTACTTC
>-|TRBJ2-7|TRBV5-1|13|-
CASSSAGFHEQYF
TGCGCCAGCAGCTCGGCGGGGTTCCACGAGCAGTACTTC
>-|TRBJ1-6|TRBV7-2|14|few
CASSSRQTNSPLHF
TGTGCCAGCAGCTCCCGACAGACCAATTCACCCCTCCACTTT